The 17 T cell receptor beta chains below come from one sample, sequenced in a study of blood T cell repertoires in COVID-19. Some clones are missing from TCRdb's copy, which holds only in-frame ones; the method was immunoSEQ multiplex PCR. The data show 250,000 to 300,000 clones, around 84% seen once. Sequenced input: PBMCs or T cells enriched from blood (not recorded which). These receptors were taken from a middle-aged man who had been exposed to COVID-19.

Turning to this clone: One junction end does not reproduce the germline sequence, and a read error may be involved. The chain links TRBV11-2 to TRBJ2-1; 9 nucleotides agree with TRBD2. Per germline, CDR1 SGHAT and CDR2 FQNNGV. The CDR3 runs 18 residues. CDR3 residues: CASSLVAPAAGGYSEQFF. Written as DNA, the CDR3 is TGTGCCAGCAGCTTAGTAGCCCCCGCGGCGGGAGGGTACAGTGAGCAGTTCTTC.

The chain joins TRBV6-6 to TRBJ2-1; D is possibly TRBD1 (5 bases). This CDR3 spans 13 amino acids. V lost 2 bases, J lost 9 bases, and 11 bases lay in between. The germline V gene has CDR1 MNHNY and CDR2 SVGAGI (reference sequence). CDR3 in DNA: TGTGCCAGCAGTTACCCACAGGTGGCTGAGCAGTTCTTC. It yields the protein CASSYPQVAEQFF.

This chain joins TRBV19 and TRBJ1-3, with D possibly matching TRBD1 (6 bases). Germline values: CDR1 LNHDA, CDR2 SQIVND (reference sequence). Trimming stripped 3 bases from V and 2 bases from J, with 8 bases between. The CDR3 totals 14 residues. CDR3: CASSMGAAGNTIYF. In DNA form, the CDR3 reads TGTGCCAGTAGTATGGGGGCAGCTGGAAACACCATATATTTT.

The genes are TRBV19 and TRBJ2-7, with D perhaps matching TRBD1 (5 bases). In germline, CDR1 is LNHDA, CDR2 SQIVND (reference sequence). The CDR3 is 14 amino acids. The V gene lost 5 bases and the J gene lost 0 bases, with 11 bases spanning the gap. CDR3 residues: CASSPRVHSYEQYF. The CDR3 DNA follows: TGTGCCAGTAGTCCCAGGGTCCACTCCTACGAGCAGTACTTC.

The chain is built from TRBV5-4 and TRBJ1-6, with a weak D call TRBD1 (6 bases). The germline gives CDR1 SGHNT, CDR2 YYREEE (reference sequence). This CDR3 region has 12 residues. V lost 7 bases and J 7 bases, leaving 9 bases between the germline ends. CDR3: CASRQVNSPLHF. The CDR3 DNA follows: TGTGCCAGCCGACAGGTGAATTCACCCCTCCACTTT.

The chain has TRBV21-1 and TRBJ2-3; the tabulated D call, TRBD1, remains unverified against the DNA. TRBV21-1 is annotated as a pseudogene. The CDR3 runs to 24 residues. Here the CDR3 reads CASSSPGCGQGAIRTHPTRDTQYF. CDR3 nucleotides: TGTGCCAGCAGCTCCCCCGGGTGCGGACAGGGGGCGATTAGGACACATCCTACGCGGGATACGCAGTATTTT.

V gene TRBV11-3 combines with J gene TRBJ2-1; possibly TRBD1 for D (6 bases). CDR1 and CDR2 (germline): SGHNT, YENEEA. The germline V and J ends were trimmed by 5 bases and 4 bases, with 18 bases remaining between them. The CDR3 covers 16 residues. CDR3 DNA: TGTGCCAGCAGCCCGCTACAGGGAGACCCTTACAATGAGCAGTTCTTC. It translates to CASSPLQGDPYNEQFF.

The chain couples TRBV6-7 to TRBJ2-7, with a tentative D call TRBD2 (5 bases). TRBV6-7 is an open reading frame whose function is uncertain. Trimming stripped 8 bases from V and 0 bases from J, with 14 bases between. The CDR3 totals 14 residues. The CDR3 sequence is CASVCGGRSYEQYF. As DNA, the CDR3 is TGTGCCAGCGTATGTGGCGGGCGCTCCTACGAGCAGTACTTC.

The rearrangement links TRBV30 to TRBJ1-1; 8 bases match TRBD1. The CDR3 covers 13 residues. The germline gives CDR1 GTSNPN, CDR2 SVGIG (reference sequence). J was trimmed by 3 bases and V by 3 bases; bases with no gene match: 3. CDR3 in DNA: TGTGCCTGGAGGAACAGGGGGGACACTGAAGCTTTCTTT. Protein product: CAWRNRGDTEAFF.

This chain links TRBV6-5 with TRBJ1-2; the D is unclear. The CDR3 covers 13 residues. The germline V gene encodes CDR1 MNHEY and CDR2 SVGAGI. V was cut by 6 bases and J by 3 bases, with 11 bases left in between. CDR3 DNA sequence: TGTGCCAGCAGAAACTTGCAGGACTATGGCTACACCTTC. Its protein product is CASRNLQDYGYTF.

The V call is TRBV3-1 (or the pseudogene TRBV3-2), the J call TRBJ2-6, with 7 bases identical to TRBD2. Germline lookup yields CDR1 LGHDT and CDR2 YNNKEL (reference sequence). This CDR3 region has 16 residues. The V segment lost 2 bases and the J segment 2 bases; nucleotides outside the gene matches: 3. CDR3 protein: CASSQQAGTGANVLTF. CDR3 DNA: TGTGCCAGCAGCCAACAAGCGGGGACTGGGGCCAACGTCCTGACTTTC.

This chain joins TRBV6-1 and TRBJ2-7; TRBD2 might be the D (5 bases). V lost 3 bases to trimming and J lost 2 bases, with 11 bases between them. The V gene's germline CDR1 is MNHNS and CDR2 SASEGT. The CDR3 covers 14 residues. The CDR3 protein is CASSESGWAYEQYF. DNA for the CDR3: TGTGCCAGCAGTGAGTCGGGATGGGCCTACGAGCAGTACTTC.

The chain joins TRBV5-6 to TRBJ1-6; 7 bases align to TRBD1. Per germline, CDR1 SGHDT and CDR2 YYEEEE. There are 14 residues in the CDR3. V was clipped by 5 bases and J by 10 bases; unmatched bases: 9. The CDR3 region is CASSSGQAGSPLHF. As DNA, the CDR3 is TGTGCCAGCAGTTCTGGACAGGCAGGGTCACCCCTCCACTTT. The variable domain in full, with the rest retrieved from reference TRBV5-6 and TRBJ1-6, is DAGVTQSPTHLIKTRGQQVTLRCSPKSGHDTVSWYQQALGQGPQFIFQYYEEEERQRGNFPDRFSGHQFPNYSSELNVNALLLGDSALYLCASSSGQAGSPLHFGNGTRLTVT.

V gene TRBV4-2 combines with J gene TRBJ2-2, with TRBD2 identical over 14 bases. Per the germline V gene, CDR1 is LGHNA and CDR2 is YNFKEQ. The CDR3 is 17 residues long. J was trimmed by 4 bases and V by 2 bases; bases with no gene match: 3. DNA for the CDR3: TGTGCCAGCAGCCAAAGACTAGCGGGAGGGGGCACCGGGGAGCTGTTTTTT. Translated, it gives CASSQRLAGGGTGELFF.

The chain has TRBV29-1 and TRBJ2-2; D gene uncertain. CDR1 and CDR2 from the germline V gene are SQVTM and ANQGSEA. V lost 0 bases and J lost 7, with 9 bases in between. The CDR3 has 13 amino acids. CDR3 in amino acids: CSVEEGWSGELFF. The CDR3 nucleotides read TGCAGCGTTGAAGAGGGTTGGAGCGGGGAGCTGTTTTTT.

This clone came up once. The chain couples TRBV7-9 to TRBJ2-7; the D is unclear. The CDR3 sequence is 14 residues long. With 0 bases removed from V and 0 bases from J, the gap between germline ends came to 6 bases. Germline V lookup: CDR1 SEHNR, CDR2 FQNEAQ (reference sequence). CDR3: CASSLAGYSYEQYF. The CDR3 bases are TGTGCCAGCAGCTTAGCGGGCTACTCCTACGAGCAGTACTTC.

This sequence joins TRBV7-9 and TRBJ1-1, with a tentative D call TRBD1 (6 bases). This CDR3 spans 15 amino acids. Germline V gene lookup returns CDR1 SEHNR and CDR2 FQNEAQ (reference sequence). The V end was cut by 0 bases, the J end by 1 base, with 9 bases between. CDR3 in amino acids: CASSLATGENTEAFF. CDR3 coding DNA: TGTGCCAGCAGCTTAGCGACAGGCGAGAACACTGAAGCTTTCTTT. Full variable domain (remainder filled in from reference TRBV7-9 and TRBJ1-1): DTGVSQNPRHKITKRGQNVTFRCDPISEHNRLYWYRQTLGQGPEFLTYFQNEAQLEKSRLLSDRFSAERPKGSFSTLEIQRTEQGDSAMYLCASSLATGENTEAFFGQGTRLTVV.